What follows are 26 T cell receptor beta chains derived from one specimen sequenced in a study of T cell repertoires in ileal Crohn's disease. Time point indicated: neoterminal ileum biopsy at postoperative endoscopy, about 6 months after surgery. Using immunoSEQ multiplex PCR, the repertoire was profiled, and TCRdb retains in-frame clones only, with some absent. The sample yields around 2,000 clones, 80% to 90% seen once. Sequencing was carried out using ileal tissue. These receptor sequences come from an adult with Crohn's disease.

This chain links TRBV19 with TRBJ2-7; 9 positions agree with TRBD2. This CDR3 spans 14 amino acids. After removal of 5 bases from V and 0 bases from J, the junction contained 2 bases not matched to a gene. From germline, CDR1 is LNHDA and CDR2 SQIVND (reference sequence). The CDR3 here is CASSLLAGSYEQYF. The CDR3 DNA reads TGTGCCAGTAGTCTACTAGCGGGCTCCTACGAGCAGTACTTC.

CDR3 sequence (DNA): TGTGCCAGCAGCCAAGATCCCCTTCGAGGGGAGCAGTACTTC. Protein product: CASSQDPLRGEQYF. The genes are TRBV4-2 and TRBJ2-7, with D possibly being TRBD2 (5 bases). The V end lost 0 bases, the J end lost 7 bases, and 13 bases lay between the germline ends. Germline V gene sequence: CDR1 LGHNA, CDR2 YNFKEQ. The CDR3 totals 14 residues.

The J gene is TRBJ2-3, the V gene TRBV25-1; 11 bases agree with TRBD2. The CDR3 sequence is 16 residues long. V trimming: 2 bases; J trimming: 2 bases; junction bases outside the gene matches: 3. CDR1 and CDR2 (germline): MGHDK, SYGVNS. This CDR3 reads CASSEPLAGVTDTQYF. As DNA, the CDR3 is TGTGCCAGCAGTGAACCACTAGCGGGAGTCACAGATACGCAGTATTTT.

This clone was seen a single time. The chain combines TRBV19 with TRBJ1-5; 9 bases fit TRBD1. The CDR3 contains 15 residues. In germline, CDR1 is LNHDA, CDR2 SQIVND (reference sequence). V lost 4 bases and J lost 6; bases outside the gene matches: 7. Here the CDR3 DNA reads TGTGCCAGTAGTAGAGGACAGGGGTTCGGTCAGCCCCAGCATTTT. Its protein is CASSRGQGFGQPQHF. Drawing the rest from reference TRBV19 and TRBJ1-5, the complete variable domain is DGGITQSPKYLFRKEGQNVTLSCEQNLNHDAMYWYRQDPGQGLRLIYYSQIVNDFQKGDIAEGYSVSREKKESFPLTVTSAQKNPTAFYLCASSRGQGFGQPQHFGDGTRLSIL.

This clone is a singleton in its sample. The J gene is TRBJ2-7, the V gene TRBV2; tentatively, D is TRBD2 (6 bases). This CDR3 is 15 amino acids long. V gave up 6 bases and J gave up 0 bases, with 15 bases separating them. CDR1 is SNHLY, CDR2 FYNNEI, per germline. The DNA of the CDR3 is TGTGCCAGCAGAACTCTAGCGTTCCTCTCCTACGAGCAGTACTTC. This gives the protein CASRTLAFLSYEQYF.

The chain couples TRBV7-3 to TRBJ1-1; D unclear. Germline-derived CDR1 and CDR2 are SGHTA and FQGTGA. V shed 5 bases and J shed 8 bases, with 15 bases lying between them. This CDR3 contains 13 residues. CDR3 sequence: CASSPGEGGEAFF. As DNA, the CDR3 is TGTGCCAGCAGCCCCGGGGAGGGAGGGGAAGCTTTCTTT. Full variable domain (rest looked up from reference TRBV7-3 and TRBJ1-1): GAGVSQTPSNKVTEKGKYVELRCDPISGHTALYWYRQSLGQGPEFLIYFQGTGAADDSGLPNDRFFAVRPEGSVSTLKIQRTERGDSAVYLCASSPGEGGEAFFGQGTRLTVV.

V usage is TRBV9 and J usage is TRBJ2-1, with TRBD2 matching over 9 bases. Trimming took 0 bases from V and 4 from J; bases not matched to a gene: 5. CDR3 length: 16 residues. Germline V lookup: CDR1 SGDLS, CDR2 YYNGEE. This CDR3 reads CASSVGPSGTYNEQFF. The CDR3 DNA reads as TGTGCCAGCAGCGTAGGGCCTAGCGGGACTTACAATGAGCAGTTCTTC.

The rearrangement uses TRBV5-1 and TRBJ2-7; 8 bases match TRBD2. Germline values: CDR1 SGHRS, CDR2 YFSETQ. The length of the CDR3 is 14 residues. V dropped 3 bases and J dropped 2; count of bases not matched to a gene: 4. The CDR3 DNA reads TGCGCCAGCAGCTCCGGGGGGGGGACCTACGAGCAGTACTTC. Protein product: CASSSGGGTYEQYF. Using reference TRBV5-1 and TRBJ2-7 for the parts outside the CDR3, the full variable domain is KAGVTQTPRYLIKTRGQQVTLSCSPISGHRSVSWYQQTPGQGLQFLFEYFSETQRNKGNFPGRFSGRQFSNSRSEMNVSTLELGDSALYLCASSSGGGTYEQYFGPGTRLTVT.

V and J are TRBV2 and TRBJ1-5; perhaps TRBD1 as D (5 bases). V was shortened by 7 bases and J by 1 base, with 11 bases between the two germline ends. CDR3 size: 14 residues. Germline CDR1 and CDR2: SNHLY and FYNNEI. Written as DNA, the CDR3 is TGTGCCAGCAAAGCGACAGAGAGCAATCAGCCCCAGCATTTT. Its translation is CASKATESNQPQHF.

CDR3 sequence reads: CASSPAGQMEYGYTF. The CDR3 DNA sequence: TGTGCCAGCTCACCAGCCGGACAGATGGAGTATGGCTACACCTTC. The chain combines TRBV18 with TRBJ1-2; the D gene is possibly TRBD1 (6 bases). In germline, CDR1 is KGHSH, CDR2 LQKENI. The germline V and J ends were trimmed by 2 bases and 5 bases, with 15 bases remaining between them. The CDR3 runs 15 residues.

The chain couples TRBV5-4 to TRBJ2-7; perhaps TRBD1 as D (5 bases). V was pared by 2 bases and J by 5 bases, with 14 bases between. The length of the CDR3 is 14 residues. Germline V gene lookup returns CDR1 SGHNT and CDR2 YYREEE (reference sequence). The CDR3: CASSFRQGEDEQYF. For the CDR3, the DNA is TGTGCCAGCAGCTTTAGGCAGGGCGAGGACGAGCAGTACTTC.

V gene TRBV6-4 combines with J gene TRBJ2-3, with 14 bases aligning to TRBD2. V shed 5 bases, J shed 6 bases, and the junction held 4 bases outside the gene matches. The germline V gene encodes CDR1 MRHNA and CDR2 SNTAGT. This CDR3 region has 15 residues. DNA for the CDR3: TGTGCCAGCAGTCCGGGACTAGCGGGAGCTGATACGCAGTATTTT. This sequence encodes CASSPGLAGADTQYF.

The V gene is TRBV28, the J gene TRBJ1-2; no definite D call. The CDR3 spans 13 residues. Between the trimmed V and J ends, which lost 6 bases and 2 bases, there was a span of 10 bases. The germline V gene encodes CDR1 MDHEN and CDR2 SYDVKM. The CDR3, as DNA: TGTGCCAGCAGCCTAGAGGAGAACTATGGCTACACCTTC. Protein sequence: CASSLEENYGYTF.

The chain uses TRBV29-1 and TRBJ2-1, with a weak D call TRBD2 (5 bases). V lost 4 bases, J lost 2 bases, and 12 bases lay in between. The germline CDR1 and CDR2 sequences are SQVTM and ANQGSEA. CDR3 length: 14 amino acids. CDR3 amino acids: CSVVSGRTYNEQFF. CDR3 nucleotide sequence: TGCAGCGTTGTGTCGGGAAGGACCTACAATGAGCAGTTCTTC.

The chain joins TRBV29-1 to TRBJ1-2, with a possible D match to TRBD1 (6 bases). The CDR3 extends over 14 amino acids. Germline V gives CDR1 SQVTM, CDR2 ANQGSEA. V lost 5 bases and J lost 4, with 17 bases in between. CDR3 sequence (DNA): TGCAGCGTTTTAAACCGGGACACCACCTATGGCTACACCTTC. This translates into CSVLNRDTTYGYTF.

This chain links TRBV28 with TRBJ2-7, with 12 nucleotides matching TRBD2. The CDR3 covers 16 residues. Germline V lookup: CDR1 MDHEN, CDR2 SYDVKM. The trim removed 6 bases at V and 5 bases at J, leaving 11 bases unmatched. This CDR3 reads CASRARRLAGAHEQYF. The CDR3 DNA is TGTGCCAGCAGGGCTCGAAGACTAGCGGGAGCTCACGAGCAGTACTTC.

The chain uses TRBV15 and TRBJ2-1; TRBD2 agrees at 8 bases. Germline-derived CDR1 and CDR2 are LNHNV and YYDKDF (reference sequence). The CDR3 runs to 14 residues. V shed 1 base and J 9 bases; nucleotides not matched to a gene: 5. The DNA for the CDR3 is TGTGCCACCAGCAGAGCGGGAGGGAGAGGTGAGCAGTTCTTC. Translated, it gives CATSRAGGRGEQFF.

CDR3 sequence (DNA): TGCGCCAGCAGCCAAGAGGACGCAGGGGGCGGGCACACCGGGGAGCTGTTTTTT. Amino acids: CASSQEDAGGGHTGELFF. The gene calls are TRBV4-3 and TRBJ2-2, with 8 bases identical to TRBD1. After removal of 0 bases from V and 3 bases from J, the junction contained 9 bases not matched to a gene. The CDR3 sequence is 18 residues long. Germline V gene sequence: CDR1 LGHNA, CDR2 YSLEER.

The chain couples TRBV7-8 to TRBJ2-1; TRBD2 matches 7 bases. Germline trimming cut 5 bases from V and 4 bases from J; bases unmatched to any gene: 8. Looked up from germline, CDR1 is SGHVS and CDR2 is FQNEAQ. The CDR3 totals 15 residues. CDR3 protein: CASSALSGVYNEQFF. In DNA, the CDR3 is TGTGCCAGCAGCGCGCTAAGCGGGGTTTACAATGAGCAGTTCTTC.

The CDR3 nucleotides are TGCGCCAGCAGCATAGAGACTAGCGAAGAGACCCAGTACTTC. Protein: CASSIETSEETQYF. The V gene is TRBV5-1, the J gene TRBJ2-5; TRBD2 matches 8 bases. In germline, CDR1 is SGHRS, CDR2 YFSETQ. The CDR3 has 14 residues. V gave up 4 bases and J gave up 3 bases; unmatched junction bases: 5.

CDR3 loop: CASSFQVSSYNEQFF. The CDR3 DNA follows: TGTGCCAGCAGCTTTCAGGTTAGCTCCTACAATGAGCAGTTCTTC. This rearrangement joins TRBV7-2 to TRBJ2-1; D not certain. Trimming pared 3 bases from V and 0 bases from J, leaving 9 bases between. The germline V gene encodes CDR1 SGHTA and CDR2 FQGNSA. The CDR3 loop spans 15 amino acids.

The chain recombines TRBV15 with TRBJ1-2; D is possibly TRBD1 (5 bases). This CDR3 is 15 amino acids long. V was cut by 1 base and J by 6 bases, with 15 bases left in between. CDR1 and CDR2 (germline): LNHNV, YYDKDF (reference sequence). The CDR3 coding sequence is TGTGCCACCAGCAGAGTTTCCGGGCAGGGCGATGGCTACACCTTC. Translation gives CATSRVSGQGDGYTF.

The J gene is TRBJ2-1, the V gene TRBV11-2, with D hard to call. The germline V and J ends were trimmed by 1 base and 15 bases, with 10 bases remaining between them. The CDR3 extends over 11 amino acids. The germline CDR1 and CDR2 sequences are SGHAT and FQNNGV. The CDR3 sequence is CASSLGPTPFF. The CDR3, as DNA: TGTGCCAGCAGCTTAGGCCCTACCCCGTTCTTC.

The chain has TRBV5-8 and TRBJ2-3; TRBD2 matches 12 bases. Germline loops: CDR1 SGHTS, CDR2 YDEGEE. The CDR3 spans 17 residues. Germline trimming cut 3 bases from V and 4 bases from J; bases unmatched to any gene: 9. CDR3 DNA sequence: TGTGCCAGCAGCTCGTTCCTGACTAGCGGGAGAGCAGATACGCAGTATTTT. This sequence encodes CASSSFLTSGRADTQYF.

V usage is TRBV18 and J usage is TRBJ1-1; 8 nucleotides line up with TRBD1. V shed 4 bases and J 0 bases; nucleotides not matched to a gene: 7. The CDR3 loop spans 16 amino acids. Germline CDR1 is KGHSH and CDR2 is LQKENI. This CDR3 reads CASSLASGGMNTEAFF. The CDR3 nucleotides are TGTGCCAGCTCACTAGCCTCAGGGGGCATGAACACTGAAGCTTTCTTT.

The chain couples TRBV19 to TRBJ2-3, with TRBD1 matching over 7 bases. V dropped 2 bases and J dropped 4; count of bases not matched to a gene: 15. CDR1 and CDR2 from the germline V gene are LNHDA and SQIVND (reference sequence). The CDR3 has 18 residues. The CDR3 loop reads CASSISWTQGTSADTQYF. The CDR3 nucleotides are TGTGCCAGTAGTATATCCTGGACACAGGGGACATCCGCAGATACGCAGTATTTT.